These 28 T cell receptor beta chains came from one sample sequenced in a study of cytomegalovirus exposure and HLA in healthy donors. With 60 Vbeta and 13 Jbeta primers, the PCR was carried out. The table came from immunoSEQ multiplex PCR; TCRdb's copy has only in-frame clones and leaves some out. Seen here are under 200,000 clones, 79% observed once, and the top ten hold roughly 0.64%. Sequenced input: PBMCs. The receptors derive from a woman aged 40 to 49 in good health and CMV-seronegative.

The DNA of the CDR3 is TGTGCCAGTAGTCTGAAAGGTCATGGACTAGCGGGAGTCGAGAGCGAGCAGTACTTC. This encodes CASSLKGHGLAGVESEQYF. The chain is built from TRBV19 and TRBJ2-7; the match to TRBD2 covers 13 bases. Germline trimming cut 5 bases from V and 6 bases from J; bases unmatched to any gene: 19. This CDR3 contains 19 residues. Looked up from germline, CDR1 is LNHDA and CDR2 is SQIVND (reference sequence). The whole variable domain, filled in from reference TRBV19 and TRBJ2-7, reads DGGITQSPKYLFRKEGQNVTLSCEQNLNHDAMYWYRQDPGQGLRLIYYSQIVNDFQKGDIAEGYSVSREKKESFPLTVTSAQKNPTAFYLCASSLKGHGLAGVESEQYFGPGTRLTVT.

This clone has more than one count but fewer than ten. The chain employs TRBV5-6 and TRBJ1-2, with 8 bases identical to TRBD1. The germline V gene encodes CDR1 SGHDT and CDR2 YYEEEE. This CDR3 contains 13 residues. J lost 7 bases, V lost 0 bases, and 2 bases had no gene match. The CDR3 reads CASSLAQGGGYTF. The CDR3 DNA reads as TGTGCCAGCAGCTTGGCACAGGGGGGTGGCTACACCTTC.

V gene TRBV19 combines with J gene TRBJ2-7; TRBD1 matches 10 bases. This CDR3 has 14 amino acids. V trimming: 0 bases; J trimming: 8 bases; junction bases outside the gene matches: 4. Germline CDR1 LNHDA, CDR2 SQIVND (reference sequence). CDR3 sequence reads: CASSIETGGAKQYF. DNA for the CDR3: TGTGCCAGTAGTATAGAGACAGGGGGCGCGAAGCAGTACTTC.

The J gene is TRBJ2-7, the V gene TRBV30, with 7 positions matching TRBD2. The V gene end was trimmed by 0 bases and the J gene end by 2 bases; junction bases not matched to a gene: 10. CDR3 size: 16 residues. The germline V gene has CDR1 GTSNPN and CDR2 SVGIG (reference sequence). CDR3 protein: CAWSVLLAGTPYEQYF. CDR3 nucleotide sequence: TGTGCCTGGAGTGTACTTTTAGCGGGCACACCCTACGAGCAGTACTTC.

The chain carries TRBV28 and TRBJ2-7; 10 nucleotides line up with TRBD1. Germline V gene lookup returns CDR1 MDHEN and CDR2 SYDVKM. V lost 7 bases to trimming and J lost 7 bases; unmatched junction nucleotides: 4. The CDR3 is made up of 12 amino acids. CDR3 in amino acids: CASNSDRGEQYF. The CDR3 DNA is TGTGCCAGCAATTCGGACAGGGGGGAGCAGTACTTC.

The chain carries TRBV6-1 and TRBJ1-1; 7 bases map to TRBD1. V dropped 8 bases and J dropped 10; count of bases not matched to a gene: 10. There are 12 residues in the CDR3. The germline V gene encodes CDR1 MNHNS and CDR2 SASEGT. In DNA, the CDR3 is TGTGCCAGCCGGACAGGTTCGCGCTCAGCTTTCTTT. Protein: CASRTGSRSAFF.

The J gene is TRBJ2-1, the V gene TRBV9, with 8 bases that match TRBD2. The J segment lost 9 bases and the V segment lost 3 bases, leaving 11 bases of the junction unmatched. In germline, CDR1 is SGDLS, CDR2 YYNGEE. This CDR3 spans 15 amino acids. For the CDR3, the DNA is TGTGCCAGCAGCGCCCCTCCGGGAGGGCTTGCTGAGCAGTTCTTC. Encoded protein: CASSAPPGGLAEQFF.

This sequence joins TRBV11-2 and TRBJ2-5; 13 nucleotides line up with TRBD2. The CDR3 spans 15 residues. CDR1 is SGHAT, CDR2 FQNNGV, per germline. After removal of 6 bases from V and 5 bases from J, the junction contained 6 bases not matched to a gene. In DNA form, the CDR3 reads TGTGCCAGCAGTCGACTAGCGGGGGGTTGGGAGACCCAGTACTTC. Translation: CASSRLAGGWETQYF.

The chain joins TRBV28 to TRBJ1-3; weak D call: TRBD1 (6 bases). Trimming took off 5 bases at V and 0 bases at J, with 11 bases between the two ends. CDR1 is MDHEN and CDR2 is SYDVKM in the germline V gene. CDR3 size: 15 residues. CDR3 nucleotides: TGTGCCAGCAGTCTCCAAGGGGGCTCTGGAAACACCATATATTTT. Residues: CASSLQGGSGNTIYF. The full variable domain, with the rest looked up from reference TRBV28 and TRBJ1-3, is DVKVTQSSRYLVKRTGEKVFLECVQDMDHENMFWYRQDPGLGLRLIYFSYDVKMKEKGDIPEGYSVSREKKERFSLILESASTNQTSMYLCASSLQGGSGNTIYFGEGSWLTVV.

Written as DNA, the CDR3 is TGTGCTATCACTAGCGGGAGCAATGAGCAGTTCTTC. Translating it yields CAITSGSNEQFF. This chain uses TRBV7-7 with TRBJ2-1, with 11 bases fitting TRBD2. The CDR3 runs 12 residues. Germline V gives CDR1 SSHAT, CDR2 FNYEAQ (reference sequence).

The rearrangement joins TRBV4-1 to TRBJ2-3; 7 bases line up with TRBD2. The length of the CDR3 is 16 residues. The trim removed 5 bases at V and 3 bases at J, leaving 11 bases unmatched. CDR1 and CDR2 from the germline V gene are MGHRA and YSYEKL. This chain's CDR3 is CASSDTSAGGTDTQYF. The CDR3 DNA reads as TGCGCCAGCAGCGATACTAGCGCGGGCGGGACAGATACGCAGTATTTT.

J is TRBJ2-7 and V is TRBV6-1, with 7 bases that match TRBD2. CDR3 length: 14 amino acids. The germline V gene has CDR1 MNHNS and CDR2 SASEGT. After removal of 0 bases from V and 7 bases from J, the junction contained 6 bases not matched to a gene. The CDR3 DNA reads TGTGCCAGCAGTGAAGCTACATGGGGGGGAGAGCAGTACTTC. Translated, it gives CASSEATWGGEQYF.

This clone was found a few times. The rearrangement links TRBV10-3 to TRBJ2-1, with 10 bases aligning to TRBD2. In germline, CDR1 is ENHRY, CDR2 SYGVKD. The V segment lost 3 bases and the J segment 14 bases; nucleotides outside the gene matches: 1. This CDR3 contains 11 residues. This CDR3 is CAISELAGKFF. The CDR3 DNA sequence: TGTGCCATCAGTGAACTAGCGGGAAAGTTCTTC.

The V and J genes are TRBV10-3 and TRBJ1-5; no reliable D call. Trimming took off 6 bases at V and 4 bases at J, with 10 bases between the two ends. CDR3 length: 13 residues. From germline, CDR1 is ENHRY and CDR2 SYGVKD. The CDR3 nucleotides read TGTGCCATCAGGCAGGTTCCGAATCAGCCCCAGCATTTT. This codes for CAIRQVPNQPQHF.

The V call is TRBV4-1, the J call TRBJ1-3; D gene ambiguous. The CDR3 is 15 amino acids. The V gene's germline CDR1 is MGHRA and CDR2 YSYEKL. Trimming removed 1 base from V and 3 bases from J, with 10 bases in between. CDR3 loop: CASSQVIVGGNTIYF. Here the CDR3 DNA reads TGCGCCAGCAGCCAAGTAATCGTCGGTGGAAACACCATATATTTT.

V is TRBV6-1 and J is TRBJ1-6, with TRBD1 matching over 7 bases. Germline V gives CDR1 MNHNS, CDR2 SASEGT. The ends lost 8 bases at V and 9 bases at J; junction bases unmatched: 7. CDR3 length equals 13 residues. This chain's CDR3 is CASGDRVTSPLHF. CDR3 coding DNA: TGTGCCAGCGGAGACAGGGTTACTTCACCCCTCCACTTT.

The chain carries TRBV5-6 and TRBJ2-3, with a possible D match to TRBD1 (5 bases). The CDR3 is 15 residues long. Deletions cut 4 bases from V and 2 bases from J, with 14 bases between. Germline values: CDR1 SGHDT, CDR2 YYEEEE. CDR3 in DNA: TGTGCCAGCAGCCAATACAGGAGCCACACAGATACGCAGTATTTT. It is translated as CASSQYRSHTDTQYF.

The chain links TRBV5-6 to TRBJ2-2; a weak D match, TRBD1 (5 bases). The CDR3 length is 16 residues. Germline V CDR1 and CDR2: SGHDT, YYEEEE. Trimming took 1 base from V and 1 from J, leaving 11 bases between them. The CDR3, as DNA: TGTGCCAGCAGCTTGTACAGGTCCCAGAACACCGGGGAGCTGTTTTTT. Translated: CASSLYRSQNTGELFF. Drawing the rest from reference TRBV5-6 and TRBJ2-2, the complete variable domain is DAGVTQSPTHLIKTRGQQVTLRCSPKSGHDTVSWYQQALGQGPQFIFQYYEEEERQRGNFPDRFSGHQFPNYSSELNVNALLLGDSALYLCASSLYRSQNTGELFFGEGSRLTVL.

The CDR3 nucleotides read TGTGCCAGCAGCTTAGACACAGGGGGCGCGAAGTTCGATGGCTACACCTTC. It yields the protein CASSLDTGGAKFDGYTF. The V gene is TRBV7-2, the J gene TRBJ1-2; TRBD1 matches 9 bases. V lost 1 base and J lost 6; bases outside the gene matches: 12. CDR1 is SGHTA and CDR2 is FQGNSA in the germline V gene. This CDR3 spans 17 amino acids.

The chain is built from TRBV19 and TRBJ2-1; TRBD2 is a possible D gene (5 bases). Looked up from germline, CDR1 is LNHDA and CDR2 is SQIVND (reference sequence). V lost 3 bases, J lost 2 bases, and 11 bases lay in between. The CDR3 is made up of 15 amino acids. The chain's CDR3 is CASSIERSAYNEQFF. Here the CDR3 DNA reads TGTGCCAGTAGTATTGAGCGGAGCGCCTACAATGAGCAGTTCTTC.

The rearrangement joins TRBV19 to TRBJ2-3; 7 bases are shared with TRBD2. V was clipped by 6 bases and J by 6 bases; unmatched bases: 9. This CDR3 contains 14 residues. Germline assignment: CDR1 LNHDA and CDR2 SQIVND (reference sequence). The CDR3 sequence: CASRSLRETDTQYF. DNA of the CDR3: TGTGCCAGTAGATCGTTGCGGGAGACCGATACGCAGTATTTT.

The V gene is TRBV5-1, the J gene TRBJ2-3, with 10 bases aligning to TRBD2. CDR1 and CDR2 (germline): SGHRS, YFSETQ. V was clipped by 0 bases and J by 5 bases; unmatched bases: 6. The CDR3 has 16 amino acids. Here the CDR3 DNA reads TGCGCCAGCAGCTTGGTCGGGACTAGCGTTAGAGATACGCAGTATTTT. Its translation is CASSLVGTSVRDTQYF.

The V and J genes are TRBV18 and TRBJ1-6; D gene uncertain. This CDR3 is built from 15 residues. Per the germline V gene, CDR1 is KGHSH and CDR2 is LQKENI. Trimming took off 2 bases at V and 0 bases at J, with 5 bases between the two ends. Here the CDR3 reads CASSPSGSYNSPLHF. Written as DNA, the CDR3 is TGTGCCAGCTCACCATCAGGCTCCTATAATTCACCCCTCCACTTT.

V and J are TRBV13 and TRBJ2-5; D perhaps matches TRBD2 (6 bases). Looked up from germline, CDR1 is PRHDT and CDR2 is FYEKMQ (reference sequence). The CDR3 has 16 residues. V lost 0 bases to trimming and J lost 2 bases, with 13 bases between them. CDR3 sequence (DNA): TGTGCCAGCAGCTTAGGCCTAACGGGAGATCAAGAGACCCAGTACTTC. It translates to CASSLGLTGDQETQYF.

J is TRBJ1-5 and V is TRBV7-9; no firm D call. V gave up 1 base and J gave up 1 base, with 8 bases separating them. The CDR3 spans 15 residues. Germline V gene data show CDR1 as SEHNR and CDR2 as FQNEAQ (reference sequence). The chain's CDR3 is CASSLGGLSNQPQHF. The CDR3 DNA reads TGTGCCAGCAGCTTAGGAGGGTTAAGCAATCAGCCCCAGCATTTT. Full variable domain (rest looked up from reference TRBV7-9 and TRBJ1-5): DTGVSQNPRHKITKRGQNVTFRCDPISEHNRLYWYRQTLGQGPEFLTYFQNEAQLEKSRLLSDRFSAERPKGSFSTLEIQRTEQGDSAMYLCASSLGGLSNQPQHFGDGTRLSIL.

This clone was observed a handful of times. V gene TRBV5-4 combines with J gene TRBJ1-4, with TRBD1 matching 7 bases. CDR3 length: 14 residues. The V gene end was trimmed by 3 bases and the J gene end by 11 bases; junction bases not matched to a gene: 10. Germline lookup yields CDR1 SGHNT and CDR2 YYREEE (reference sequence). The CDR3 nucleotides are TGTGCCAGCAGCTGGGATTCGACAGGGATGAAACTGTTTTTT. Protein sequence: CASSWDSTGMKLFF.

J is TRBJ2-7 and V is TRBV2; 8 nucleotides match TRBD1. This CDR3 is built from 16 residues. Germline V gives CDR1 SNHLY, CDR2 FYNNEI. Trimming removed 6 bases from V and 2 bases from J; junction bases left unmatched: 12. This CDR3 is CASRSGQGVVAYEQYF. CDR3 DNA sequence: TGTGCCAGCAGAAGTGGACAGGGAGTAGTCGCCTACGAGCAGTACTTC.

The chain has TRBV7-2 and TRBJ2-5, with 9 bases aligning to TRBD2. The J call may be wrong; the DNA end is better matched by TRBJ2-7. Germline V lookup: CDR1 SGHTA, CDR2 FQGNSA. The CDR3 runs to 19 residues. The CDR3 loop is CASSLGTGALPAGGNEQYF. DNA for the CDR3: TGTGCCAGCAGCTTAGGTACAGGGGCATTACCAGCGGGAGGTAACGAGCAGTACTTC.